The rows below give T cell receptor beta chains drawn from one sample of a study of cytomegalovirus exposure and HLA in healthy donors. The protocol was immunoSEQ multiplex PCR, while the TCRdb copy is restricted to in-frame clones and leaves out a portion. This sample contains 50,000 to 70,000 clones. The specimen sequenced was PBMCs. The origin of the receptors is a woman younger than 35 in good health and CMV-seronegative. Each CDR3 is given with its conserved first and last residue. The D gene is left open where the match is weak.

D gene	V gene	CDR3 length	J gene	CDR3 DNA	CDR3 protein
-	TRBV13	15	TRBJ1-3	TGTGCCAGCAACGGCGGGGGGGCCTCTGGAAACACCATATATTTT	CASNGGGASGNTIYF
-	TRBV2	16	TRBJ1-2	TGTGCCAGCAGTGAAGGAGGCTGGGGGGTGGACTATGGCTACACCTTC	CASSEGGWGVDYGYTF
TRBD1	TRBV4-1	20	TRBJ1-1	TGCGCCAGCAGCCAAGATCGTGCGAACAGGGGGTTTTCGGGAGCCTTAGAAGCTTTCTTT	CASSQDRANRGFSGALEAFF
TRBD1	TRBV6-5	15	TRBJ1-1	TGTGCCAGCAGTTCGTGGGGTGGACAGGACACTGAAGCTTTCTTT	CASSSWGGQDTEAFF
-	TRBV5-4	14	TRBJ1-2	TGTGCCAGCAGAACGGTGTCAGGGTCCTATGGCTACACCTTC	CASRTVSGSYGYTF
-	TRBV2	12	TRBJ2-7	TGTGCCAGCTCCTCTTCTCGCTACGAGCAGTACTTC	CASSSSRYEQYF
-	TRBV4-2	13	TRBJ1-5	TGTGCCAGCAGCCAGAGCATGGATCAGCCCCAGCATTTT	CASSQSMDQPQHF
-	TRBV18	15	TRBJ1-3	TGTGCCAGCTCACCGGCCGCGGGCTCTGGAAACACCATATATTTT	CASSPAAGSGNTIYF
-	TRBV2	15	TRBJ1-1	TGTGCCAGCAGTGATATGGAGGGATCGAACACTGAAGCTTTCTTT	CASSDMEGSNTEAFF
TRBD1	TRBV14	14	TRBJ1-4	TGTGCCAGCAGTAAACAGGGGGCTGCTGAAAAACTGTTTTTT	CASSKQGAAEKLFF
-	TRBV5-6	13	TRBJ1-1	TGTGCCAGCAGCTCGGGGACATTGACTGAAGCTTTCTTT	CASSSGTLTEAFF
TRBD1	TRBV7-9	13	TRBJ1-1	TGTGCCAGCAGCTTTCCAGGGGGCACTGAAGCTTTCTTT	CASSFPGGTEAFF
TRBD1	TRBV4-1	17	TRBJ1-5	TGCGCCAGCAGCCAGGGACAGGGACTTTCTAGCAATCAGCCCCAGCATTTT	CASSQGQGLSSNQPQHF
-	TRBV14	18	TRBJ2-1	TGTGCCAGCAGCCAAGATTATCGGGTGGGGAGCTCCTACAATGAGCAGTTCTTC	CASSQDYRVGSSYNEQFF
TRBD1	TRBV29-1	12	TRBJ2-7	TGCAGCGTACAGGGGGCAAGCTACGAGCAGTACTTC	CSVQGASYEQYF
-	TRBV6-1	13	TRBJ1-6	TGTGCCAGCAGTCCTGTTGGGGCTTCACCCCTCCACTTT	CASSPVGASPLHF
-	TRBV18	13	TRBJ1-1	TGTGCCAGCTCACCAGGGGGGACCACTGAAGCTTTCTTT	CASSPGGTTEAFF
-	TRBV4-1	15	TRBJ2-6	TGCGCCAGCAGCCCTTTCGCGGGGGGGGCCAACGTCCTGACTTTC	CASSPFAGGANVLTF
-	TRBV4-1	14	TRBJ1-2	TGCGCCAGCAGCCAAGATATCGCAGTCTATGGCTACACCTTC	CASSQDIAVYGYTF
-	TRBV11-3	17	TRBJ1-1	TGTGCCAGCAGCATCTCAACTCCATGGGGGGGGAACACTGAAGCTTTCTTT	CASSISTPWGGNTEAFF
-	TRBV29-1	11	TRBJ1-2	TGCAGCGTGCTCGGGGGGGACGGCTACACCTTC	CSVLGGDGYTF
-	TRBV2	10	TRBJ2-7	TGTGCCAGCCTCCGGGACGAGCAGTACTTC	CASLRDEQYF
TRBD1	TRBV27	14	TRBJ1-1	TGTGCCAGCAGTGGTTGGAGACAGGGGGTTGAAGCTTTCTTT	CASSGWRQGVEAFF
TRBD1	TRBV29-1	17	TRBJ2-3	TGCAGCGTTGTAGCGCTAAGGGGGCAAGGCGGCACAGATACGCAGTATTTT	CSVVALRGQGGTDTQYF
TRBD1	TRBV7-9	14	TRBJ1-1	TGTGCCAGCAGCTTAGGGACAGGGAACACTGAAGCTTTCTTT	CASSLGTGNTEAFF
-	TRBV2	16	TRBJ1-2	TGTGCCAGCACGAAAGTGTTAAGCTACGAGGACTATGGCTACACCTTC	CASTKVLSYEDYGYTF
TRBD2	TRBV9	14	TRBJ2-1	TGTGCCAGCAGCCTCCAGCGGGAGGGCCTTCTCAGGTTCTTC	CASSLQREGLLRFF
TRBD2	TRBV30	15	TRBJ2-7	TGTGCCGGGTCCGAGGGAGGCGGGAGGGTCAGGAGGCAGTACTTC	CAGSEGGGRVRRQYF
TRBD1	TRBV28	15	TRBJ1-1	TGTGCCAGCAGTTTAAGGGACAGGGTGAACACTGAAGCTTTCTTT	CASSLRDRVNTEAFF
TRBD1	TRBV28	16	TRBJ2-5	TGTGCCAGCAGCCACTCTGGGACAGGGGAGAGAGAGACCCAGTACTTC	CASSHSGTGERETQYF
-	TRBV5-6	15	TRBJ2-7	TGTGCCAGCAGCGGGCTATACGGAGGAAACTACGAGCAGTACTTC	CASSGLYGGNYEQYF
-	TRBV7-9	12	TRBJ1-5	TGTGCCAGCACCCAGATGGATCAGCCCCAGCATTTT	CASTQMDQPQHF
TRBD2	TRBV25-1	16	TRBJ2-7	TGTGCCAGCAGTGGGGGACTAGCGGAGGCCCACTACGAGCAGTACTTC	CASSGGLAEAHYEQYF
TRBD1	TRBV29-1	13	TRBJ1-1	TGCAGCGTTGAAGCAGGGGGCTACACTGAAGCTTTCTTT	CSVEAGGYTEAFF
TRBD2	TRBV11-3	17	TRBJ2-3	TGTGCCAGCAGCCCACCCCTGGCGGGAGTTACCGGGGATACGCAGTATTTT	CASSPPLAGVTGDTQYF
TRBD2	TRBV9	17	TRBJ2-3	TGTGCCAGCAGCGTAGCCCCGGGGGGATCTAGCACAGATACGCAGTATTTT	CASSVAPGGSSTDTQYF
-	TRBV5-1	16	TRBJ1-6	TGCGCCAGCAGCTTGGCAGGGGCCGCCTATAATTCACCCCTCCACTTT	CASSLAGAAYNSPLHF
-	TRBV30	13	TRBJ1-2	TGTGCCTGGAGTGGACAGCGTGGCTATGGCTACACCTTC	CAWSGQRGYGYTF
TRBD2	TRBV2	14	TRBJ2-7	TGTGCCAGCAGTCCTAGCGGGAGTGCCTACGAGCAGTACTTC	CASSPSGSAYEQYF
TRBD1	TRBV27	15	TRBJ2-7	TGTGCCAGCAGTTTTGGGACAGGGGCGTCCTACGAGCAGTACTTC	CASSFGTGASYEQYF
-	TRBV5-1	17	TRBJ1-2	TGCGCCAGCCGCGAAGGGGTGTCGGCGGCCTCCCGATATGGCTACACCTTC	CASREGVSAASRYGYTF
TRBD1	TRBV7-9	15	TRBJ1-1	TGTGCCAGCAGCTTAGCAGGGGGCCGGAACACTGAAGCTTTCTTT	CASSLAGGRNTEAFF
-	TRBV28	14	TRBJ1-1	TGTGCCAGCAGCCGTACAGGTTCGAACACTGAAGCTTTCTTT	CASSRTGSNTEAFF
-	TRBV29-1	14	TRBJ2-7	TGCAGCGTTGATGGATCGGGAGACCTCTACGAGCAGTACTTC	CSVDGSGDLYEQYF
TRBD1	TRBV25-1	13	TRBJ1-1	TGTGCCAGCGGGGGACAGGAGCACACTGAAGCTTTCTTT	CASGGQEHTEAFF
-	TRBV6-5	13	TRBJ2-7	TGTGCCAGCAGTTACAAGGCAGGCAGAAAGCAGTACTTC	CASSYKAGRKQYF
-	TRBV4-1	15	TRBJ1-5	TGCGCCAGCAGCCAAGATGGCGGCCGCTCAAAGCCCCAGCATTTT	CASSQDGGRSKPQHF
TRBD1	TRBV6-5	12	TRBJ1-2	TGTGCCAGCAGGCCTCGACAGGGTCTATACACCTTC	CASRPRQGLYTF
TRBD1	TRBV27	14	TRBJ1-2	TGTGCCAGCAGTCCTCAGGGGGTAGGATATGGCTACACCTTC	CASSPQGVGYGYTF
-	TRBV11-2	11	TRBJ2-2	TGTGCCAGCAGCCAAGAGGGTGCGCTGTTTTTT	CASSQEGALFF
TRBD2	TRBV7-3	16	TRBJ2-5	TGTGCCAGCAGCTTAACTAGCGGGGGGAATCAAGAGACCCAGTACTTC	CASSLTSGGNQETQYF
TRBD2	TRBV19	15	TRBJ2-1	TGTGCCAGTAGTTACGAGCGGGGGGCCTACAATGAGCAGTTCTTC	CASSYERGAYNEQFF
TRBD2	TRBV4-1	16	TRBJ2-5	TGCGCCAGCAGCCGGGGTGGGGCGGGGGGGAAAGAGACCCAGTACTTC	CASSRGGAGGKETQYF
-	TRBV18	16	TRBJ1-1	TGTGCCAGCTCGAAGGGGGTCCAGGGTATGGAGACTGAAGCTTTCTTT	CASSKGVQGMETEAFF
TRBD1	TRBV28	15	TRBJ1-4	TGTGCCAGCAGACCACAGGGGGCGCGAAATGAAAAACTGTTTTTT	CASRPQGARNEKLFF
-	TRBV7-9	13	TRBJ2-7	TGTGCCGGCGCGGATCCCACGACGGACGAGCAGTACTTC	CAGADPTTDEQYF
TRBD1	TRBV29-1	13	TRBJ1-2	TGCAGCGTACCACAGGGGGCTAACTATGGCTACACCTTC	CSVPQGANYGYTF
-	TRBV7-9	14	TRBJ2-5	TGTGCCAGCAGCTTAGCGCAGCTAGCAGAGACCCAGTACTTC	CASSLAQLAETQYF